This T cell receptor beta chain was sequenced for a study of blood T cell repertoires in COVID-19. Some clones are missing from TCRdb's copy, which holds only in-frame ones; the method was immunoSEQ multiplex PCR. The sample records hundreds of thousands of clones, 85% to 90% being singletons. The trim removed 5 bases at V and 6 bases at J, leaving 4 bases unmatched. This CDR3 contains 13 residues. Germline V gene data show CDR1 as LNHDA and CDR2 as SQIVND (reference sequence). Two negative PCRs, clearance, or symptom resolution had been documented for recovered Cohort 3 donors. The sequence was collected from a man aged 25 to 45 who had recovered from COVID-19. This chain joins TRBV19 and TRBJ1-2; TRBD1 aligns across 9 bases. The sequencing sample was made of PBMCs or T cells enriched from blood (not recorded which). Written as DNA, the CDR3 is TGTGCCAGTAGTCCAGGGACAGGGAATGGCTACACCTTC. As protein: CASSPGTGNGYTF.